This T cell receptor beta chain was identified during a study of T cells in localized non-small cell lung cancer. Study-wide results and caveats: Of the top 100 tumor clones, median around 60 were in adjacent lung, approximately 30 among its top 100. Among the tissues sampled, uninvolved adjacent lung had the highest T cell clonality, above tumor.

The germline V gene encodes CDR1 SQVTM and CDR2 ANQGSEA. The CDR3 loop spans 13 amino acids. J gave up 2 bases and V 5 bases, and 4 bases lay outside the gene matches. Data came from immunoSEQ multiplex PCR; TCRdb stores just in-frame clones and leaves some out. The top ten hold less than 1.1% of the sample, which has tens of thousands of clones, roughly 87% seen once. About this clone: The antigen is unknown.

The V and J genes are TRBV29-1 and TRBJ2-7; TRBD1 agrees at 9 bases. The sequence came from a woman aged 35-75 years with stage I lung adenocarcinoma. Specimen: peripheral blood, collected before any cancer treatment. CDR3 region: CSVMDRGTYEQYF. The DNA of the CDR3 is TGCAGCGTTATGGACAGGGGAACCTACGAGCAGTACTTC.